The 21 T cell receptor beta chains reported below all come from one sample, sequenced in a study of T cells in narcolepsy. Generated by immunoSEQ multiplex PCR, the TCRdb table keeps only in-frame clones and is missing some. The profile shows around 30,000 clones, approximately 77% of them singletons. Source material: memory (CD45RA-) CD4+ T cells from blood. These receptors were taken from a human donor in good health.

The genes are TRBV5-6 and TRBJ1-1, with D unclear. This CDR3 has 13 residues. The V gene's germline CDR1 is SGHDT and CDR2 YYEEEE. Trimming cost V 2 bases and J 11 bases, with 16 bases left between them. The CDR3 DNA reads TGTGCCAGCAGCTTACAATCCCGGGGTGGTGCTTTCTTT. Translating it yields CASSLQSRGGAFF.

The gene calls are TRBV5-1 and TRBJ1-2; D remains unclear. From germline, CDR1 is SGHRS and CDR2 YFSETQ. The CDR3 loop spans 12 amino acids. V lost 4 bases and J 8 bases, leaving 12 bases between the germline ends. The CDR3: CASSPQQSGYTF. In DNA form, the CDR3 reads TGCGCCAGCAGCCCGCAGCAAAGCGGCTACACCTTC.

As regards this clone: A read error may produce the germline difference seen at one junction end. V and J are TRBV11-3 and TRBJ2-7; D call uncertain. CDR1 and CDR2 from the germline V gene are SGHNT and YENEEA. This CDR3 is built from 11 residues. CDR3 DNA: TGTGCCAGCAGTTTAGGTAGGGAGCAGTACTTC. Protein sequence: CASSLGREQYF.

The table lists this clone with a few counts. The chain recombines TRBV10-3 with TRBJ1-3; the D gene is possibly TRBD1 (6 bases). Germline values: CDR1 ENHRY, CDR2 SYGVKD. Trimming removed 7 bases at V and 0 bases at J, with 13 bases between. The CDR3 runs 15 residues. DNA of the CDR3: TGTGCCATCACCAGGGACACGGGCTCTGGAAACACCATATATTTT. Residues: CAITRDTGSGNTIYF.

Worth noting for this clone: Its ends do not fully match the called genes, so a read error is possible. The chain has TRBV6-5 and TRBJ1-2; 7 bases match TRBD1. Germline CDR1 reads MNHEY; CDR2 reads SVGAGI. This CDR3 is built from 15 residues. CDR3 sequence reads: CASSSRTGGGYGNTF. CDR3 nucleotide sequence: TGTGCCAGCAGTTCCCGGACAGGAGGAGGGTATGGCAACACCTTC.

CDR3 nucleotides: TGCGCCAGCAGCTTGGAGGGTGGGACTCCCCCCTACGAGCAGTACTTC. As protein: CASSLEGGTPPYEQYF. This rearrangement joins TRBV5-1 to TRBJ2-7; D may be TRBD2 (6 bases). The CDR3 contains 16 residues. With 0 bases removed from V and 2 bases from J, the gap between germline ends came to 15 bases. Germline loops: CDR1 SGHRS, CDR2 YFSETQ.

V and J are TRBV6-5 and TRBJ2-7, with 9 bases fitting TRBD2. Germline CDR1 reads MNHEY; CDR2 reads SVGAGI. The ends lost 1 base at V and 2 bases at J; junction bases unmatched: 6. This CDR3 region has 16 residues. CDR3 coding DNA: TGTGCCAGCAGTTACTTCCCTAGCGGGGCTGCCTACGAGCAGTACTTC. It yields the protein CASSYFPSGAAYEQYF.

The chain carries TRBV2 and TRBJ2-5; 7 nucleotides align to TRBD1. Germline-derived CDR1 and CDR2 are SNHLY and FYNNEI. CDR3 length: 14 amino acids. V lost 8 bases to trimming and J lost 5 bases; unmatched junction nucleotides: 11. CDR3: CASREGQPPETQYF. The CDR3 nucleotides are TGTGCCAGCCGCGAGGGACAGCCTCCGGAGACCCAGTACTTC.

The V gene is TRBV30, the J gene TRBJ2-3; the D call may be TRBD1 or TRBD2 (6 bases each). The CDR3 is made up of 14 amino acids. Germline values: CDR1 GTSNPN, CDR2 SVGIG (reference sequence). DNA of the CDR3: TGTGCACATAAAAAGACGGGGGCGGCAGATACGCAGTATTTT. Translation: CAHKKTGAADTQYF.

The V gene is TRBV5-4, the J gene TRBJ2-5; TRBD2 might be the D (6 bases). There are 15 residues in the CDR3. V was shortened by 0 bases and J by 2 bases, with 11 bases between the two germline ends. From germline, CDR1 is SGHNT and CDR2 YYREEE (reference sequence). Here the CDR3 reads CASSLVPGVQETQYF. The DNA of the CDR3 is TGTGCCAGCAGCTTGGTCCCGGGAGTACAAGAGACCCAGTACTTC.

This sequence joins TRBV19 and TRBJ1-4; no clear D. Per the germline V gene, CDR1 is LNHDA and CDR2 is SQIVND (reference sequence). V was trimmed by 6 bases and J by 10 bases, leaving 12 bases between them. The CDR3 totals 12 residues. Here the CDR3 reads CASSPAGRKLFF. CDR3 nucleotide sequence: TGTGCCAGTAGCCCGGCGGGTAGAAAACTGTTTTTT.

The CDR3 is CASRSGQGDSPLHF. CDR3 DNA sequence: TGTGCCAGCAGATCTGGACAGGGCGATTCACCCCTCCACTTT. The chain combines TRBV6-1 with TRBJ1-6; 8 nucleotides line up with TRBD1. Germline V gene data show CDR1 as MNHNS and CDR2 as SASEGT. The CDR3 has 14 residues. V was clipped by 6 bases and J by 8 bases; unmatched bases: 6.

The chain has TRBV5-4 and TRBJ2-1; D is tentatively TRBD1 or TRBD2 (5 bases each). The V and J ends lost 5 bases and 9 bases respectively, with 18 bases between them. Germline assignment: CDR1 SGHNT and CDR2 YYREEE (reference sequence). The CDR3 has 14 amino acids. In DNA, the CDR3 is TGTGCCAGCAGACGATTGGGGGTGCGGACTGAGCAGTTCTTC. This gives the protein CASRRLGVRTEQFF.

The chain is built from TRBV25-1 and TRBJ1-1; no firm D call. The germline CDR1 and CDR2 sequences are MGHDK and SYGVNS. The CDR3 is made up of 14 amino acids. V lost 2 bases to trimming and J lost 4 bases, with 11 bases between them. CDR3 nucleotide sequence: TGTGCCAGCAGTGAAATCTTGTGGAGCACTGAAGCTTTCTTT. Amino acids: CASSEILWSTEAFF.

CDR3: CASSSMAQGAREQYF. DNA for the CDR3: TGCGCCAGCAGCTCTATGGCCCAGGGGGCGCGGGAGCAGTACTTC. The rearrangement joins TRBV4-1 to TRBJ2-7; 8 bases map to TRBD1. The CDR3 loop spans 15 amino acids. J gave up 7 bases and V 5 bases, and 13 bases lay outside the gene matches. The germline CDR1 and CDR2 sequences are MGHRA and YSYEKL.

The rearrangement links TRBV7-3 to TRBJ1-1; a possible D gene is TRBD1 (5 bases). Germline V gives CDR1 SGHTA, CDR2 FQGTGA. The V gene lost 5 bases and the J gene lost 1 base, with 11 bases spanning the gap. The CDR3 covers 14 residues. The chain's CDR3 is CASSPDGGNTEAFF. In nucleotides, the CDR3 is TGTGCCAGCAGCCCCGACGGGGGGAACACTGAAGCTTTCTTT.

Worth noting for this clone: At one boundary the junction diverges from the germline segment, which might be a read error. This chain joins TRBV18 and TRBJ2-7, with D tentatively TRBD1 (6 bases). The CDR3 covers 13 residues. Germline-derived CDR1 and CDR2 are KGHSH and LQKENI. CDR3 protein: CASSPQGSYEQYF. CDR3 coding DNA: TGTGCCAGCTCCCCACAGGGAAGCTACGAGCAGTACTTC.

This rearrangement joins TRBV7-8 to TRBJ2-5, with 12 positions matching TRBD1. The CDR3 runs to 15 residues. Per the germline V gene, CDR1 is SGHVS and CDR2 is FQNEAQ. Trimming took 6 bases from V and 5 from J; bases not matched to a gene: 7. Here the CDR3 reads CASRPGQGARETQYF. CDR3 bases: TGTGCCAGCAGACCGGGACAGGGGGCAAGGGAGACCCAGTACTTC.

The J gene is TRBJ1-3, the V gene TRBV19; D not certain. Germline CDR1 reads LNHDA; CDR2 reads SQIVND (reference sequence). Trimming took off 0 bases at V and 2 bases at J, with 11 bases between the two ends. This CDR3 is built from 16 residues. The CDR3 is CASSIDRGSTGNTIYF. CDR3 in DNA: TGTGCCAGTAGTATAGATCGTGGGAGTACTGGAAACACCATATATTTT.

V usage is TRBV14 and J usage is TRBJ1-1; D possibly corresponds to TRBD1 (6 bases). This CDR3 contains 15 residues. The V end lost 0 bases, the J end lost 4 bases, and 12 bases lay between the germline ends. Per germline, CDR1 SGHDN and CDR2 FVKESK. In DNA, the CDR3 is TGTGCCAGCAGCCAAGACCCCAGGGGCCTCACTGAAGCTTTCTTT. This encodes CASSQDPRGLTEAFF. Full variable domain (remainder filled in from reference TRBV14 and TRBJ1-1): EAGVTQFPSHSVIEKGQTVTLRCDPISGHDNLYWYRRVMGKEIKFLLHFVKESKQDESGMPNNRFLAERTGGTYSTLKVQPAELEDSGVYFCASSQDPRGLTEAFFGQGTRLTVV.

This rearrangement joins TRBV6-5 to TRBJ1-2, with TRBD1 as a possible D gene (6 bases). Germline-derived CDR1 and CDR2 are MNHEY and SVGAGI. CDR3 length equals 13 residues. V lost 8 bases, J lost 7 bases, and 17 bases lay in between. The CDR3 DNA is TGTGCCAGCGGCCAAGCAGGGGTTTCTGGCTACACCTTC. Translating gives CASGQAGVSGYTF.